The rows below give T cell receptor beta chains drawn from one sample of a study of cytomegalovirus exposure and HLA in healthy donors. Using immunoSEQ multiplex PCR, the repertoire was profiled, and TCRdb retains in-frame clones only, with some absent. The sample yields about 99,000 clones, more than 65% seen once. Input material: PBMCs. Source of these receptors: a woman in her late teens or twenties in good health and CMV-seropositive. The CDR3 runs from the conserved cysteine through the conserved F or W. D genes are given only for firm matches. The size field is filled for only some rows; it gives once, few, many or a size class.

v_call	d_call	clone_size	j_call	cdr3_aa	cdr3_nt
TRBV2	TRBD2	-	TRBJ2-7	CASSGGGIGEEQYF	TGTGCCAGCAGTGGGGGGGGTATAGGGGAAGAGCAGTACTTC
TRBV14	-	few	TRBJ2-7	CASSRAVGSYEQYF	TGTGCCAGCAGCCGAGCGGTCGGGTCCTACGAGCAGTACTTC
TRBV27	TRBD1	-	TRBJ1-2	CASRRTGGYGYTF	TGTGCCAGCAGACGGACAGGGGGCTATGGCTACACCTTC
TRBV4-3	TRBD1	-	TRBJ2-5	CASSPGTVSDF	TGCGCCAGCAGCCCCGGGACAGTTTCGGACTTC
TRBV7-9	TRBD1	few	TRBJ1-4	CASSSGQGLRKLFF	TGTGCCAGCAGCTCGGGACAGGGCCTGAGAAAACTGTTTTTT
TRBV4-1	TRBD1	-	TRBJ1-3	CASSQGGDRSVTGNTIYF	TGCGCCAGCAGCCAAGGGGGGGACAGATCAGTAACTGGAAACACCATATATTTT
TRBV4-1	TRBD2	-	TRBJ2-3	CASSQGLARATDTQYF	TGCGCCAGCAGCCAAGGACTAGCGCGAGCCACAGATACGCAGTATTTT
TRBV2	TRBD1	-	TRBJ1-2	CASSAGTGGSGYGYTF	TGTGCCAGCAGCGCCGGGACAGGGGGGTCTGGGTATGGCTACACCTTC
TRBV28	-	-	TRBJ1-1	CASSRGGSNTEAFF	TGTGCCAGCAGCCGAGGTGGCTCGAACACTGAAGCTTTCTTT
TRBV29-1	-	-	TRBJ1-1	CSSWAGDGGAFF	TGCAGCTCCTGGGCTGGGGATGGGGGGGCTTTCTTT
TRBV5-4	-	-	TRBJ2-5	CASSLMGLWETQYF	TGTGCCAGCAGCTTAATGGGACTTTGGGAGACCCAGTACTTC
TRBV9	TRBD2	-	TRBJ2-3	CASSVGHYGTSGITDTQYF	TGTGCCAGCAGCGTAGGTCATTATGGGACTAGCGGGATCACAGATACGCAGTATTTT
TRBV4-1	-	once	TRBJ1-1	CASSGTTNTEAFF	TGCGCCAGCAGCGGGACAACTAACACTGAAGCTTTCTTT
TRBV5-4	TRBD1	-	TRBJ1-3	CASSLPQGKGNTIYF	TGTGCCAGCAGCTTGCCACAGGGGAAAGGAAACACCATATATTTT
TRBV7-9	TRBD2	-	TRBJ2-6	CASSLTSGTGANVLTF	TGTGCCAGCAGCTTAACTAGCGGGACTGGGGCCAACGTCCTGACTTTC
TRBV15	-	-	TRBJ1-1	CATSRAQGSTEAFF	TGTGCCACCAGCAGAGCGCAGGGTAGCACTGAAGCTTTCTTT
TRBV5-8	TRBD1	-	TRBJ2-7	CASSLDRGYSREQYF	TGTGCCAGCAGCCTGGACAGGGGATATTCTCGCGAGCAGTACTTC
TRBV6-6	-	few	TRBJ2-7	CASSYSGIGSSYEQYF	TGTGCCAGCAGTTACTCGGGGATCGGGAGCTCCTACGAGCAGTACTTC
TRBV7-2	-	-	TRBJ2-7	CASSLAQRFEQYF	TGTGCCAGCAGCTTAGCGCAGCGGTTCGAGCAGTACTTC
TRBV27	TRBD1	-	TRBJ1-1	CASSRKRQGVGNTEAFF	TGTGCCAGCAGTCGCAAGCGGCAGGGGGTGGGGAACACTGAAGCTTTCTTT
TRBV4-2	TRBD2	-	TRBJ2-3	CASSQNRRPGGLPGLAGETDTQYF	TGTGCCAGCAGCCAAAACCGCCGGCCCGGGGGGCTCCCGGGACTAGCGGGAGAGACAGATACGCAGTATTTT
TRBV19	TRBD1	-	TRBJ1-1	CASKIRPGQLGSTEAFF	TGTGCCAGTAAGATCCGACCGGGACAGCTGGGTAGCACTGAAGCTTTCTTT
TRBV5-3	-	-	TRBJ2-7	CARSSDTTKDEQYF	TGTGCCAGAAGTTCGGACACCACTAAAGACGAGCAGTACTTC
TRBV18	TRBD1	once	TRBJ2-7	CASSPGGTGGEQYF	TGTGCCAGCTCACCAGGGGGGACAGGGGGCGAGCAGTACTTC
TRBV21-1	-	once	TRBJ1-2	CASSKDWTGSNYGYTF	TGTGCCAGCAGCAAAGATTGGACAGGATCTAACTATGGCTACACCTTC
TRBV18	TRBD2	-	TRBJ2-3	CASSPSSGDTQYF	TGTGCCAGCTCACCATCTAGCGGTGATACGCAGTATTTT
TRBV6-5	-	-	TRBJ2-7	CASSYSGARSYEQYF	TGTGCCAGCAGTTACTCTGGAGCCCGATCCTACGAGCAGTACTTC
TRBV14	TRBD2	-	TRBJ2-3	CASSQLAGGLPTDTQYF	TGTGCCAGCAGCCAGCTAGCGGGAGGGCTTCCCACAGATACGCAGTATTTT
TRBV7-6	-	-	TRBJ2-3	CASSSSLRVSTDTQYF	TGTGCCAGCAGCTCTTCCCTCAGGGTTAGCACAGATACGCAGTATTTT
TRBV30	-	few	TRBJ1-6	CAWSVPAGLNSPLHF	TGTGCCTGGAGTGTACCAGCCGGACTAAATTCACCCCTCCACTTT
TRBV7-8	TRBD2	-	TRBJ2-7	CASSLEGTSDYEQYF	TGTGCCAGCAGCTTAGAAGGGACTAGCGACTACGAGCAGTACTTC
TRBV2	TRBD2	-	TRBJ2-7	CASTGLAGLFEQYF	TGTGCCAGCACTGGACTAGCGGGATTGTTCGAGCAGTACTTC
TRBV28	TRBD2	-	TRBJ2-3	CASFTSSGRADTQYF	TGTGCCAGCTTTACCTCTAGCGGGAGGGCAGATACGCAGTATTTT
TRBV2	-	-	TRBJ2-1	CASKEGAYYNEQFF	TGTGCCAGCAAAGAGGGAGCGTACTACAATGAGCAGTTCTTC
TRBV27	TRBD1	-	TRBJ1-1	CASSKGTGAFLTEAFF	TGTGCCAGCAGTAAAGGGACAGGAGCCTTTCTCACTGAAGCTTTCTTT
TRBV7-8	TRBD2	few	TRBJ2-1	CASSGRTSGSIYNEQFF	TGTGCCAGCAGCGGCCGGACTAGCGGGAGTATTTACAATGAGCAGTTCTTC
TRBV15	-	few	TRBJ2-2	CATSTPQTPTTNTGELFF	TGTGCCACCAGCACTCCGCAAACCCCAACAACGAACACCGGGGAGCTGTTTTTT
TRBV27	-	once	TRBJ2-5	CASSLAVVETQYF	TGTGCCAGCAGTTTGGCCGTGGTAGAGACCCAGTACTTC
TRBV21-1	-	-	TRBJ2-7	CASSTSRGQTYEQYF	TGTGCCAGCAGCACCTCCCGTGGGCAGACCTACGAGCAGTACTTC
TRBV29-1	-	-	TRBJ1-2	CSASPGKEDYGYTF	TGCAGCGCCAGCCCGGGTAAAGAAGACTATGGCTACACCTTC
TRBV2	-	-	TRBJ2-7	CASWGGSQGQYF	TGTGCCAGCTGGGGGGGCAGTCAAGGGCAGTACTTC
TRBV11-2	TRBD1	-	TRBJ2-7	CASLGQGDEQYF	TGTGCCAGTCTGGGACAGGGAGACGAGCAGTACTTC
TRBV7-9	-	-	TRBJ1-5	CASSPVEVKQPQHF	TGTGCCAGCAGCCCGGTAGAGGTCAAACAGCCCCAGCATTTT
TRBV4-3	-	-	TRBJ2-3	CASSLSTGHTDTQYF	TGCGCCAGCAGCCTTTCTACGGGACACACAGATACGCAGTATTTT
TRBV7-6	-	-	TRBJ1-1	CASSPDGVRNTEAFF	TGTGCCAGCAGCCCCGACGGGGTACGGAACACTGAAGCTTTCTTT
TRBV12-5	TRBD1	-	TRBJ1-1	CASGPGQGVNTEAFF	TGTGCTAGTGGTCCCGGACAGGGGGTGAACACTGAAGCTTTCTTT
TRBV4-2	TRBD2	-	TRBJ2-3	CASSQVLAGGKRTDTQYF	TGTGCCAGCAGCCAAGTTCTAGCGGGGGGGAAACGCACAGATACGCAGTATTTT
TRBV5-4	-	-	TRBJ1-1	CASSSKGGGPRNTEAFF	TGTGCCAGCAGCTCCAAGGGGGGGGGCCCGAGGAACACTGAAGCTTTCTTT
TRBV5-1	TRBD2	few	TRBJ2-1	CASSLFTAGENEQFF	TGCGCCAGCAGCTTGTTCACAGCGGGAGAGAATGAGCAGTTCTTC
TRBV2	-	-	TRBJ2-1	CASSVGSGTYNEQFF	TGTGCCAGCAGTGTAGGTAGCGGCACCTACAATGAGCAGTTCTTC
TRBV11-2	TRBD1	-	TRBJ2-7	CASSPGQGNYEQYF	TGTGCCAGCAGCCCGGGACAGGGAAACTACGAGCAGTACTTC
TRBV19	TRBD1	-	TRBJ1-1	CASSVQGPTEAFF	TGTGCCAGTAGTGTACAGGGGCCCACTGAAGCTTTCTTT
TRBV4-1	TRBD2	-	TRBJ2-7	CASSRVLTGGSYEQYF	TGCGCCAGCAGCCGAGTCTTGACGGGGGGTTCATACGAGCAGTACTTC